The 15 T cell receptor beta chains in this list originate from one sample, sequenced in a study of T cells after yellow fever vaccination (dated by TCRdb to between 2019 and 2020). The sample's treatment or condition label is to be understood as: live attenuated yellow fever vaccine strain. Libraries were constructed by 5' RACE. Sequencing relied on an Illumina HiSeq 2500. TCRdb redid the processing of the public reads, applying fastp at Q25 and MiXCR, and retained in-frame beta chains. Identical CDR3 proteins give one entry, which carries the most common genes and DNA. In this sample the table shows almost 600,000 distinct CDR3 sequences, 13% of which occur a single time. The ten top clones hold 11% to 15% of the sample. Sequenced material: PBMCs, taken on the day of the yellow fever booster vaccination. The receptors were sampled from a man aged 30 to 45 who received the YFV17D yellow fever vaccine.

This sequence joins TRBV5-6 and TRBJ1-1; no definite D call. The V gene lost 0 bases and the J gene lost 11 bases, with 11 bases spanning the gap. The germline V gene has CDR1 SGHDT and CDR2 YYEEEE. The CDR3 runs 12 residues. The CDR3 reads CASSLGNWGAFF. The CDR3 DNA is TGTGCCAGCAGCTTGGGTAACTGGGGTGCTTTCTTT. The full variable domain, completed using reference TRBV5-6 and TRBJ1-1, is DAGVTQSPTHLIKTRGQQVTLRCSPKSGHDTVSWYQQALGQGPQFIFQYYEEEERQRGNFPDRFSGHQFPNYSSELNVNALLLGDSALYLCASSLGNWGAFFGQGTRLTVV.

V and J are TRBV2 and TRBJ1-5; the match to TRBD1 covers 7 bases. CDR1 and CDR2 from the germline V gene are SNHLY and FYNNEI. CDR3 length: 14 amino acids. V lost 5 bases and J lost 5; bases outside the gene matches: 6. The CDR3 nucleotides are TGTGCCAGCAGTTGGGGACAGATGGATCAGCCCCAGCATTTT. Its translation is CASSWGQMDQPQHF.

The J gene is TRBJ2-7, the V gene TRBV7-2; 10 nucleotides line up with TRBD2. Germline lookup yields CDR1 SGHTA and CDR2 FQGNSA. With 7 bases clipped from V and 7 bases from J, the junction kept 13 bases outside the gene matches. The CDR3 has 15 residues. The CDR3 DNA reads TGTGCCAGCATCCTAGGGGGGACTAGCGTCGCGGAGCAGTACTTC. Protein product: CASILGGTSVAEQYF.

This clonotype was detected only once. This rearrangement joins TRBV9 to TRBJ2-1; D ambiguous. V was cut by 5 bases and J by 0 bases, with 12 bases left in between. Per the germline V gene, CDR1 is SGDLS and CDR2 is YYNGEE. The CDR3 covers 15 residues. Here the CDR3 reads CASSSVSVSYNEQFF. CDR3 nucleotides: TGTGCCAGCAGTTCCGTTTCAGTCTCCTACAATGAGCAGTTCTTC.

V gene TRBV7-2 combines with J gene TRBJ2-5; 7 nucleotides line up with TRBD2. Germline CDR1 and CDR2: SGHTA and FQGNSA. Trimming cost V 4 bases and J 3 bases; bases outside gene matches: 8. The CDR3 is 15 amino acids. The CDR3 DNA is TGTGCCAGCAGCTCCCCTAGCGGCCAAAAAGAGACCCAGTACTTC. It codes for CASSSPSGQKETQYF.

J is TRBJ2-7 and V is TRBV5-5, with D perhaps TRBD2 (5 bases). CDR3 length: 15 residues. The V gene lost 3 bases and the J gene lost 4 bases, with 17 bases spanning the gap. Germline V gene data show CDR1 as SGHKS and CDR2 as YYEKEE (reference sequence). For the CDR3, the DNA is TGTGCCAGCAGCTCCAGCCGAGGGTCAATTTACGAGCAGTACTTC. Protein product: CASSSSRGSIYEQYF.

This clonotype occurred a few times. The chain uses TRBV5-1 and TRBJ2-7, with D possibly matching TRBD1 (6 bases). The CDR3 is made up of 16 amino acids. V gave up 1 base and J gave up 2 bases, with 16 bases separating them. Germline CDR1 and CDR2: SGHRS and YFSETQ. Here the CDR3 reads CASSLRSGRGPYEQYF. The DNA for the CDR3 is TGCGCCAGCAGCTTGCGGTCGGGCAGGGGTCCCTACGAGCAGTACTTC.

The chain links TRBV7-8 to TRBJ2-7, with a possible D match to TRBD1 (7 bases). In germline, CDR1 is SGHVS, CDR2 FQNEAQ. V shed 6 bases and J shed 5 bases, with 17 bases lying between them. The length of the CDR3 is 14 residues. The CDR3 sequence: CASSPGGGNDEQYF. As DNA, the CDR3 is TGTGCCAGCAGTCCAGGGGGAGGCAACGACGAGCAGTACTTC.

This sequence joins TRBV5-6 and TRBJ1-1; D gene ambiguous. Trimming removed 1 base at V and 7 bases at J, with 8 bases between. The CDR3 extends over 12 amino acids. The germline V gene has CDR1 SGHDT and CDR2 YYEEEE. The CDR3 loop is CASSLYGSEAFF. The CDR3 region has the DNA TGTGCCAGCAGCTTGTATGGCAGTGAAGCTTTCTTT.

The chain recombines TRBV21-1 with TRBJ2-2; TRBD1, the D gene given by the table, was not confirmed from the DNA. TRBV21-1 is a pseudogene segment. This CDR3 has 16 amino acids. The DNA for the CDR3 is TGTGCCAGCAGCAAAGCGGGACAGCAAAACACCGGGGAGCTGTTTTTT. Amino acids: CASSKAGQQNTGELFF.

This clonotype was observed a few times. The chain joins TRBV29-1 to TRBJ1-5; D call uncertain. The CDR3 runs to 14 residues. The germline V and J ends were trimmed by 0 bases and 5 bases, with 11 bases remaining between them. The germline V gene encodes CDR1 SQVTM and CDR2 ANQGSEA. CDR3 sequence reads: CSVEDPADDQPQHF. The CDR3 nucleotides read TGCAGCGTTGAAGATCCGGCGGACGATCAGCCCCAGCATTTT.

J is TRBJ2-1 and V is TRBV7-2; possibly TRBD1 for D (6 bases). Deletions cut 7 bases from V and 4 bases from J, with 14 bases between. This CDR3 is built from 14 residues. The germline CDR1 and CDR2 sequences are SGHTA and FQGNSA. CDR3 in DNA: TGTGCCAGCACCTTCATAGGGGGTTACAATGAGCAGTTCTTC. This gives the protein CASTFIGGYNEQFF.

This clonotype showed up just a few times. The CDR3 loop is CASVRGQGTVLHQPQHF. Here the CDR3 DNA reads TGTGCCAGCGTCAGAGGGCAGGGGACCGTTTTGCATCAGCCCCAGCATTTT. V usage is TRBV21-1 and J usage is TRBJ1-5; the DNA was not compared with TRBD1, the D call given in the table. TRBV21-1 is tagged as a pseudogene. The CDR3 has 17 amino acids.

The table lists this clonotype with a few counts. The chain has TRBV5-1 and TRBJ2-1; D gene unclear. The ends were cut back, 7 bases at V and 0 bases at J, with 14 bases in the middle. Germline CDR1 and CDR2: SGHRS and YFSETQ. The CDR3 totals 15 residues. As DNA, the CDR3 is TGCGCCAGCGCCGTCCGAGCTATCTCCTACAATGAGCAGTTCTTC. It encodes CASAVRAISYNEQFF.

V gene TRBV29-1 combines with J gene TRBJ2-5; 14 bases are shared with TRBD2. Germline V lookup: CDR1 SQVTM, CDR2 ANQGSEA. The CDR3 contains 16 residues. Losses at the gene ends were 3 bases for V and 5 bases for J; bases not matched to a gene: 8. CDR3 residues: CSVEGRLAGGMETQYF. The CDR3 DNA reads as TGCAGCGTTGAGGGACGACTAGCGGGAGGGATGGAGACCCAGTACTTC.